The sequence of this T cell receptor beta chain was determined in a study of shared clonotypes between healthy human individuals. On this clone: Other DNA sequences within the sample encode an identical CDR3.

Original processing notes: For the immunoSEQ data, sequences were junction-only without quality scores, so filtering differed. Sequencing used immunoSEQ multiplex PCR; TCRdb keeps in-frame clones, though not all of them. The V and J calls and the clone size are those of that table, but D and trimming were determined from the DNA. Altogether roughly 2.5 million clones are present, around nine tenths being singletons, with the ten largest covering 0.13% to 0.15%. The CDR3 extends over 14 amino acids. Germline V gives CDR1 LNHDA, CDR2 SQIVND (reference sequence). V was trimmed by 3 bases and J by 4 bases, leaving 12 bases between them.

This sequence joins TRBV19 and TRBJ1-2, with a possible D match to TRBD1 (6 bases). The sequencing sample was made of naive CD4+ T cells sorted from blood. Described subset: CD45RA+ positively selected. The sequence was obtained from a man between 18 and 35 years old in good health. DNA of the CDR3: TGTGCCAGTAGTATTGGGGGGGCTGGCTATGGCTACACCTTC. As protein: CASSIGGAGYGYTF.